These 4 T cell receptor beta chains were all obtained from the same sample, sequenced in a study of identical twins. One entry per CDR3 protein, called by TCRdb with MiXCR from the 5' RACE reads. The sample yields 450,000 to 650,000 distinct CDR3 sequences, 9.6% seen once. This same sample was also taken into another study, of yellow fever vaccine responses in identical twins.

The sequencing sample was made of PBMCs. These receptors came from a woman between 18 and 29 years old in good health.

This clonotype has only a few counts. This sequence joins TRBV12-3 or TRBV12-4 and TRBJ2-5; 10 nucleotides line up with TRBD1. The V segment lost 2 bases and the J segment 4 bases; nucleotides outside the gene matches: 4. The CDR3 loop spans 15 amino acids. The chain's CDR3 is CASSLRTGGLETQYF. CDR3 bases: TGTGCCAGCAGTTTAAGGACAGGGGGTTTAGAGACCCAGTACTTC.

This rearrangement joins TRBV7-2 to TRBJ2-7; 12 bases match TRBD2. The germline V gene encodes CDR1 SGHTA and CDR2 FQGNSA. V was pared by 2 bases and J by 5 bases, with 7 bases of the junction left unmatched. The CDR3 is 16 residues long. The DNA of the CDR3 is TGTGCCAGCAGCTTACCGACTAGCGGGAGTTTCAACGAGCAGTACTTC. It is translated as CASSLPTSGSFNEQYF.

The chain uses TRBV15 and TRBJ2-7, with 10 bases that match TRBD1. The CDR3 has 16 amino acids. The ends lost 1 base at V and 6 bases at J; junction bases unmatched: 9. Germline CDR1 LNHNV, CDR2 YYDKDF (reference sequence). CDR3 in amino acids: CATSRAVGTGAGEQYF. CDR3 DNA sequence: TGTGCCACCAGCAGAGCGGTGGGGACAGGGGCGGGCGAGCAGTACTTC.

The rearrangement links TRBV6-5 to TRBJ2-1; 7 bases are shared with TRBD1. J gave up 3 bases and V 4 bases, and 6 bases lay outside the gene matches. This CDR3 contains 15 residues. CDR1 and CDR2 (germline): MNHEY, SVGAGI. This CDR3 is CASSSTGLIYNEQFF. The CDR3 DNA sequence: TGTGCCAGCAGTTCGACAGGGCTTATCTACAATGAGCAGTTCTTC.